This is a list of T cell receptor beta chains from one sample in a study of cytomegalovirus exposure and HLA in healthy donors. The data were produced by immunoSEQ multiplex PCR, yet TCRdb's version contains in-frame clones alone and is incomplete. Of tens of thousands of clones listed, just over 65% were seen once; the top ten hold under 2.5%. The sequenced sample was PBMCs. Every receptor here comes from a man aged 25 to 45 in good health and CMV-seronegative. Both conserved end residues are part of each CDR3. The order of the fields is J gene, clone size, D gene, V gene, CDR3 protein, CDR3 DNA. The D gene is left open where the match is weak. The size field is filled for only some rows; it gives once, few, many or a size class.

>TRBJ1-5|.|.|TRBV14
CASSQDGGSQPQHF
TGTGCCAGCAGCCAAGATGGCGGTAGTCAGCCCCAGCATTTT
>TRBJ1-5|.|TRBD1|TRBV7-2
CASSGGGLQGGFGSQHF
TGTGCCAGCAGCGGGGGGGGCCTACAGGGGGGCTTCGGGTCCCAGCATTTT
>TRBJ1-2|.|.|TRBV4-2
CASSQVGELGGYTF
TGTGCCAGCAGCCAAGTTGGGGAACTAGGTGGCTACACCTTC
>TRBJ2-7|.|.|TRBV10-3
CAIRDTYEQYF
TGTGCCATCCGGGACACCTACGAGCAGTACTTC
>TRBJ1-1|.|.|TRBV29-1
CSVEGPEAFF
TGCAGCGTTGAGGGGCCGGAAGCTTTCTTT
>TRBJ2-1|.|TRBD2|TRBV29-1
CSVEKLPRGSINEQFF
TGCAGCGTTGAAAAGCTCCCCCGCGGGAGTATAAATGAGCAGTTCTTC
>TRBJ2-7|.|.|TRBV2
CASSEAHGRASYEQYF
TGTGCCAGCAGTGAAGCGCATGGGCGGGCCTCCTACGAGCAGTACTTC
>TRBJ2-2|.|.|TRBV2
CASGTYTGELFF
TGTGCCAGCGGGACTTACACCGGGGAGCTGTTTTTT
>TRBJ1-2|.|TRBD1|TRBV6-5
CASSPGTGDGYTF
TGTGCCAGCAGTCCTGGGACAGGGGATGGCTACACCTTC
>TRBJ1-4|.|TRBD1|TRBV7-6
CASPPGQVCEKLFF
TGTGCCAGCCCCCCGGGACAGGTCTGCGAAAAACTGTTTTTT
>TRBJ2-7|few|.|TRBV11-2
CASSFTQGNEQYF
TGTGCCAGCAGCTTTACACAGGGTAACGAGCAGTACTTC
>TRBJ2-6|few|.|TRBV4-3
CASSQASSPSGANVLTF
TGCGCCAGCAGCCAAGCCAGTTCTCCCTCTGGGGCCAACGTCCTGACTTTC
>TRBJ1-1|.|TRBD1|TRBV18
CASSQGTGNTEAFF
TGTGCCAGCTCCCAGGGGACAGGGAACACTGAAGCTTTCTTT
>TRBJ2-7|.|TRBD1|TRBV5-4
CASSPTGVYEQYF
TGTGCCAGCAGCCCGACAGGGGTCTACGAGCAGTACTTC
>TRBJ2-1|.|TRBD2|TRBV5-4
CASSASSGSFDEQFF
TGTGCCAGCAGCGCCTCTAGCGGGAGTTTCGATGAGCAGTTCTTC
>TRBJ1-1|once|.|TRBV30
CATRGQMNTEAFF
TGTGCCACCCGGGGACAAATGAACACTGAAGCTTTCTTT